The 5 T cell receptor beta chains given below trace back to one sample, sequenced in a study of cytomegalovirus exposure and HLA in healthy donors. Primers for the PCR totalled 60 Vbeta and 13 Jbeta. Using immunoSEQ multiplex PCR, the repertoire was profiled, and TCRdb retains in-frame clones only, with some absent. Found here are 45,000 to 60,000 clones, 72% of them singletons; the top ten hold roughly 6.3%. The sample consisted of PBMCs. The receptors originated from a man in his thirties or forties in good health and CMV-seronegative.

This clone was counted a few times. This chain links TRBV5-4 with TRBJ1-1, with 7 bases lining up with TRBD1. The ends lost 3 bases at V and 0 bases at J; junction bases unmatched: 5. Germline V gene data show CDR1 as SGHNT and CDR2 as YYREEE (reference sequence). The CDR3 extends over 15 amino acids. In DNA, the CDR3 is TGTGCCAGCAGCTCGCGACAGGGTATGAACACTGAAGCTTTCTTT. Protein: CASSSRQGMNTEAFF.

The gene calls are TRBV10-1 and TRBJ1-2; D is perhaps TRBD1 (6 bases). V lost 6 bases to trimming and J lost 6 bases, with 17 bases between them. From germline, CDR1 is WNHNN and CDR2 SYGVQD (reference sequence). This CDR3 is 14 amino acids long. CDR3 in amino acids: CASSRDIQGNGYTF. CDR3 coding DNA: TGCGCCAGCAGCCGGGACATCCAAGGCAATGGCTACACCTTC.

The J gene is TRBJ1-5, the V gene TRBV11-2; 9 bases align to TRBD1. V was pared by 5 bases and J by 14 bases, with 10 bases of the junction left unmatched. The CDR3 extends over 13 amino acids. Per germline, CDR1 SGHAT and CDR2 FQNNGV. The CDR3 loop reads CASSALGQGQKHF. The CDR3 region has the DNA TGTGCCAGCAGCGCCCTCGGACAGGGGCAAAAGCATTTT. The entire variable domain, with the rest obtained from reference TRBV11-2 and TRBJ1-5, is as follows: EAGVAQSPRYKIIEKRQSVAFWCNPISGHATLYWYQQILGQGPKLLIQFQNNGVVDDSQLPKDRFSAERLKGVDSTLKIQPAKLEDSAVYLCASSALGQGQKHFGDGTRLSIL.

V gene TRBV25-1 combines with J gene TRBJ2-2, with 8 bases matching TRBD1. V dropped 6 bases and J dropped 1; count of bases not matched to a gene: 1. Germline CDR1 and CDR2: MGHDK and SYGVNS. The CDR3 covers 14 residues. CDR3 protein: CASSGQGNTGELFF. CDR3 nucleotides: TGTGCCAGCAGCGGACAGGGGAACACCGGGGAGCTGTTTTTT.

This chain uses TRBV4-1 with TRBJ2-7; 8 bases align to TRBD2. CDR1 is MGHRA, CDR2 YSYEKL, per germline. J lost 1 base, V lost 0 bases, and 11 bases had no gene match. The CDR3 is 18 amino acids. In nucleotides, the CDR3 is TGCGCCAGCAGCCAAGATGGCTTCGGTAGCGGGATATCCTACGAGCAGTACTTC. Residues: CASSQDGFGSGISYEQYF.